These T cell receptor beta chains were read from a single sample in a study of OX40 agonist ivuxolimab in advanced cancers. Repertoires were generated with immunoSEQ multiplex PCR, while TCRdb's copy carries only in-frame clones and drops some. The sample records tens of thousands of clones, about 90% being singletons. The sequencing used CD4+ or CD8+ T cells sorted from blood, collected in a trial of the OX40 agonist ivuxolimab. Receptor source: an adult with an advanced solid tumor such as melanoma, head and neck, liver or kidney cancer. Both conserved end residues are part of each CDR3. D genes are given only for firm matches.

v_gene	j_gene	d_gene	CDR3aa
TRBV7-9	TRBJ1-6	TRBD1	CASRRQGTRSPLHF
TRBV7-6	TRBJ2-2	NA	CASSLGGGGGNTGELFF
TRBV7-3	TRBJ2-2	NA	CASSLQGANTGELFF
TRBV10-3	TRBJ2-7	TRBD2	CAISRLAAYEQYF
TRBV19	TRBJ2-5	NA	CASSINRRETQYF
TRBV5-1	TRBJ2-5	TRBD1	CASSPRTGNVETQYF
TRBV19	TRBJ1-4	TRBD1	CASTTGVTNEKLFF
TRBV14	TRBJ2-1	NA	CASKRSSSYNEQFF
TRBV5-6	TRBJ1-6	NA	CASRHGTPNSPLHF
TRBV4-1	TRBJ2-1	TRBD2	CASSQGLAVGGNNEQFF
TRBV11-3	TRBJ2-7	NA	CASSLDGDYEQYF
TRBV10-3	TRBJ2-7	NA	CAISEVRLAYEQYF
TRBV15	TRBJ2-7	NA	CATSRAGYEQYF
TRBV20-1	TRBJ2-1	NA	CSTKGALGQFF
TRBV28	TRBJ2-6	TRBD1	CASSLRQGIRSGANVLTF
TRBV6-5	TRBJ2-7	TRBD2	CASSYAGGNAYEQYF
TRBV7-2	TRBJ1-2	NA	CASSLGSWEGYTF
TRBV7-2	TRBJ2-1	TRBD2	CASSPSGGLYNEQFF
TRBV30	TRBJ1-1	TRBD1	CAWSLRQGFEAFF
TRBV11-1	TRBJ2-2	NA	CASSLSLGSGELFF
TRBV27	TRBJ2-3	NA	CASSLWRGTDTQYF
TRBV2	TRBJ1-5	NA	CASSGTLSNQPQHF
TRBV27	TRBJ2-5	TRBD2	CASMSSAGVYQETQYF
TRBV4-1	TRBJ2-7	NA	CASSRRGGGEQYF
TRBV28	TRBJ1-3	NA	CAWGSNSPGNTIYF
TRBV28	TRBJ2-7	TRBD1	CASSLWGQGVSYEQYF
TRBV15	TRBJ2-1	TRBD2	CATSRDLLAGGNEQFF
TRBV27	TRBJ2-7	TRBD2	CASSLSGGPYEQYF
TRBV28	TRBJ2-5	TRBD1	CASSFTQGARQETQYF
TRBV18	TRBJ2-3	TRBD1	CASSPRDRPRDTQYF
TRBV7-3	TRBJ1-1	NA	CASSPQGRGTEAFF
TRBV7-3	TRBJ2-2	NA	CASSLTWPSGELFF
TRBV15	TRBJ2-1	NA	CATSRETSPDNEQFF
TRBV4-3	TRBJ1-1	TRBD1	CASSQDPGTAEAFF
TRBV9	TRBJ2-3	NA	CASGRTGGNTDTQYF
TRBV20-1	TRBJ2-3	NA	CSARSGYTQYF
TRBV21-1	TRBJ2-7	NA	CASNPFRDRSDEQYF
TRBV7-9	TRBJ1-1	NA	CASSLATENTEAFF